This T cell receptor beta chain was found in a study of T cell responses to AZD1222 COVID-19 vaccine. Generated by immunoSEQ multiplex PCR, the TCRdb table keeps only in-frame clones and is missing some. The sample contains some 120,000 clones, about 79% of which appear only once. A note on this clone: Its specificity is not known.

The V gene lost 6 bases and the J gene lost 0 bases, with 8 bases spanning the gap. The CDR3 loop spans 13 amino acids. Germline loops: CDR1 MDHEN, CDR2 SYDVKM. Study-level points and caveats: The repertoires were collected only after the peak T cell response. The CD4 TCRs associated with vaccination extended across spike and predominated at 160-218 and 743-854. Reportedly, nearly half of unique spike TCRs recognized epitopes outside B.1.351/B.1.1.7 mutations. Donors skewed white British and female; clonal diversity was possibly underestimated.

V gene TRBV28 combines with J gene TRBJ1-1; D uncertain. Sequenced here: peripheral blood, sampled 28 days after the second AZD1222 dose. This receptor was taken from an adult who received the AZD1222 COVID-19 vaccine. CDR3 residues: CASRVRLNTEAFF. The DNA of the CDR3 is TGTGCCAGCAGAGTCAGATTGAACACTGAAGCTTTCTTT.